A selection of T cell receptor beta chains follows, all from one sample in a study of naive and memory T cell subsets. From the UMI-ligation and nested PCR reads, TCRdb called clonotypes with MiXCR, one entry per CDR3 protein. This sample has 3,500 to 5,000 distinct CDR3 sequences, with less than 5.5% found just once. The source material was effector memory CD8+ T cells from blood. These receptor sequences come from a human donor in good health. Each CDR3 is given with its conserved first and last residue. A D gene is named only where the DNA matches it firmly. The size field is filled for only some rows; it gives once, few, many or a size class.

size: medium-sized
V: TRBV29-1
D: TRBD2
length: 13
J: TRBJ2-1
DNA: TGCAGCATCAGCGGGAGGGCCCCGAATGAGCAGTTCTTC
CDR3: CSISGRAPNEQFF

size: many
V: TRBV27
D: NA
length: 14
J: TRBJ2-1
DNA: TGTGCCAGCGGTATGGAGGGACCCTACAATGAGCAGTTCTTC
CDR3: CASGMEGPYNEQFF

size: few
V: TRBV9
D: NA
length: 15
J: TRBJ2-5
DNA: TGTGCCAGCAGCGTAAGGAGGGCGGGCCAAGAGACCCAGTACTTC
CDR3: CASSVRRAGQETQYF

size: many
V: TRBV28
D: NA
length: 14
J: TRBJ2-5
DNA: TGTGCCAGCAGGATGGGGATGACCAAGACGACCCAGTACTTC
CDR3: CASRMGMTKTTQYF

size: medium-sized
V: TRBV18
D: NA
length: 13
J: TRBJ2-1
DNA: TGTGCCAGCTCACCAGGGGGCTACAATGAGCAGTTCTTC
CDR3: CASSPGGYNEQFF

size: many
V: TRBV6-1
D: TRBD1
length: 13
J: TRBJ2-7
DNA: TGTGCCAGCAGGGACAGGGGATACGACGAGCAGTACTTC
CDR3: CASRDRGYDEQYF

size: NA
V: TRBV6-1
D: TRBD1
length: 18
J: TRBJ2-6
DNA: TGTGCCAGCAGTGAATGGGGGCAGGGGGCGAAAGGGGCCAACGTCCTGACTTTC
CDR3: CASSEWGQGAKGANVLTF

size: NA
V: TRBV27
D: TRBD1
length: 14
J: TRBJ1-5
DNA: TGTGCCAGTCGACAGGGGGCAAGCAATCAGCCCCAGCGTTTT
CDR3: CASRQGASNQPQRF

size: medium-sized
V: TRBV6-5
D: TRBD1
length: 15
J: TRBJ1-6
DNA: TGTGCCAGCAGTTTAGAGGGGGCTAATAGTTCACCCCTCCACTTT
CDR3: CASSLEGANSSPLHF

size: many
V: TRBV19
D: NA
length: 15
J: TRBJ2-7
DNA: TGTGCCAGTAGTATCTCCCTCTTACAGGGTTACGAGCAGTACTTC
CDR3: CASSISLLQGYEQYF

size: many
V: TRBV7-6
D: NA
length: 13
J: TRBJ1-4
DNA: TGTGCCAGCAGCGCTCGACCGAATGAAAAACTGTTTTTT
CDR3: CASSARPNEKLFF

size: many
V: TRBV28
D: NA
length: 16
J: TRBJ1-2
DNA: TGTGCCAGCAGTCTTATCACGCAAACACCGAACTATGGCTACACCTTC
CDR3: CASSLITQTPNYGYTF

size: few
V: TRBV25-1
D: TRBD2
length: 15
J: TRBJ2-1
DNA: TGTGCCAGCAGTGCGGCTAGCGGGGTTTACAATGAGCAGTTCTTC
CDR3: CASSAASGVYNEQFF

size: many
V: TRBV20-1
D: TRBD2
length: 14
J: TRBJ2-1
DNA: TGCAGTGCTAGATGGGCGGGAGATGTGAATGAGCAGTTCTTC
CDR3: CSARWAGDVNEQFF

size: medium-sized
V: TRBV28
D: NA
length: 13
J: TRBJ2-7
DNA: TGTGCCAGCACCCATGGGGTAGGGTACGAGCAGTACTTC
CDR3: CASTHGVGYEQYF

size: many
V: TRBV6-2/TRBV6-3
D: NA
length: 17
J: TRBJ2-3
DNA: TGTGCCAGCAGCCTTTTTCTAGCGCGGGGGCGGACAGATACGCAGTATTTT
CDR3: CASSLFLARGRTDTQYF

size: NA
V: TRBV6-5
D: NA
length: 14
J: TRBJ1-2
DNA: TGTGCCAGCAGTTGGGGTGGAGGTAGGAACAGCTACACCTTC
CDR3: CASSWGGGRNSYTF

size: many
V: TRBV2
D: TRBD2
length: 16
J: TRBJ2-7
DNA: TGTGCCAGCAGCCCCCGGACTAGCGGGGTCACCTACGAGCAGTACTTC
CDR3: CASSPRTSGVTYEQYF

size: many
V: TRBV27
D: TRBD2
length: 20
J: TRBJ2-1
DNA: TGTGCCAGCAGTATGGGACTAGCGGGAGATCGAGGCTATTGGGACAATGAGCAGTTCTTC
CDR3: CASSMGLAGDRGYWDNEQFF

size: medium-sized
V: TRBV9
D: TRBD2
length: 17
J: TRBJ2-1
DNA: TGTGCCAGCAGCGGCGGAACTAGCGTCGACTCCTACAATGAGCAGTTCTTC
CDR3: CASSGGTSVDSYNEQFF

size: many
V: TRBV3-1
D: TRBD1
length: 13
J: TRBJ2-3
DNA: TGTGCCAGCAGACAGACAGGGACAGATACGCAGTATTTT
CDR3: CASRQTGTDTQYF

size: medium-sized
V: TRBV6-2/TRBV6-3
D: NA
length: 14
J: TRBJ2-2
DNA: TGTGCCAGCAGTTCTAACGGGAACACCGGGGAGCTGTTTTTT
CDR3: CASSSNGNTGELFF

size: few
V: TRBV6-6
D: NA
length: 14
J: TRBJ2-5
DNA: TGTGCCAGCAGTTACGAGGGGACACAAGAGACCCAGTACTTC
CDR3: CASSYEGTQETQYF

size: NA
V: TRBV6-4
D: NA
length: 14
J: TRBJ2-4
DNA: TGTGCCAGCAGTGACGCGGTAGGGTCGGACATTCAGTACTTC
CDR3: CASSDAVGSDIQYF

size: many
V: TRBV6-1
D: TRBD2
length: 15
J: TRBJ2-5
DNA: TGTGCCAGCAGTGAACTAGCGGGAGAGGAAGAGACCCAGTACTTC
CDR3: CASSELAGEEETQYF

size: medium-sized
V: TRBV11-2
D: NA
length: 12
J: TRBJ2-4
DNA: TGTGCCAGCAGCTTAGGCAAAAACATTCAGTACTTC
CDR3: CASSLGKNIQYF

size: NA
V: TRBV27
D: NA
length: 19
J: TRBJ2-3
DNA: NA
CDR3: CASSLGRVASGTSTDTRYF

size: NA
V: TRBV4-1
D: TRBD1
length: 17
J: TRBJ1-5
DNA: TGCGCCAGCAGCCAAGTCCCAGGGGGTAACATGGGTCAGCCCCAGCATTTT
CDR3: CASSQVPGGNMGQPQHF

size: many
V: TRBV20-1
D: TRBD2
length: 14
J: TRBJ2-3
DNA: TGCAGTGCTAGCGGGACTAGCGAGATAGATACGCAGTATTTT
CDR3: CSASGTSEIDTQYF

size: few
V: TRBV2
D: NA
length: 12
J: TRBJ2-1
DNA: TGTGCCAGCAGGGGGGAGGTGGGTGAGCAGTTCTTC
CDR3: CASRGEVGEQFF

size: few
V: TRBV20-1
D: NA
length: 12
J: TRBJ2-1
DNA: TGCAGTGCCCGGATTTGGGACAATGAGCAGTTCTTC
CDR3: CSARIWDNEQFF

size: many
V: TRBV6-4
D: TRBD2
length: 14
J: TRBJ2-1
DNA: TGTGCCAGCAGCCCGACTAGCGGTTACAATGAGCAGTTCTTC
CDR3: CASSPTSGYNEQFF

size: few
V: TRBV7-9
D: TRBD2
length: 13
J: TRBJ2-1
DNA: TGTGCCAGTAGACTAGCCTCCTACAATGAGCAGTTCTTC
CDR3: CASRLASYNEQFF

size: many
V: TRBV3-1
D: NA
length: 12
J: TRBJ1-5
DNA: TGTGCCAGCAGCCTAGGGGTGACACCCCAGCATTTT
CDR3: CASSLGVTPQHF

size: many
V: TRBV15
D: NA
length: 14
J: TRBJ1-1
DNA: TGTGCCACCAGCAGAGATTTCCGGGGCCATGAAGCTTTCTTT
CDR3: CATSRDFRGHEAFF

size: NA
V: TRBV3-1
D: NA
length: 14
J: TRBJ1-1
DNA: TGTGCCAGCGCTAAGGACGAAAGTCATACTGAAGCTTTCTTT
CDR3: CASAKDESHTEAFF